These 2 T cell receptor beta chains were sequenced from one sample in a study of control samples from healthy donors and cancer patients. This table comes from immunoSEQ multiplex PCR, and its TCRdb copy is limited to in-frame clones, with some not included. Seen here are 230,000 or so clones, 90% to 95% observed once, and the top ten hold around 1.5%. The sequencing sample was made of blood. These receptors all come from a man between 45 and 60 years old in good health.

The J gene is TRBJ2-1, the V gene TRBV19; the match to TRBD1 covers 9 bases. The CDR3 is 15 residues long. Germline CDR1 and CDR2: LNHDA and SQIVND (reference sequence). V lost 6 bases, J lost 4 bases, and 7 bases stayed unmatched. CDR3 sequence reads: CASRPGTGTYNEQFF. The CDR3, as DNA: TGTGCCAGTAGACCCGGGACAGGGACTTACAATGAGCAGTTCTTC.

This chain joins TRBV6-6 and TRBJ1-6; 8 bases line up with TRBD1. Germline V CDR1 and CDR2: MNHNY, SVGAGI (reference sequence). V shed 2 bases, J shed 7 bases, and the junction held 1 base outside the gene matches. CDR3 size: 14 residues. The CDR3 is CASSYRTGNSPLHF. DNA of the CDR3: TGTGCCAGCAGTTACAGGACAGGGAATTCACCCCTCCACTTT.